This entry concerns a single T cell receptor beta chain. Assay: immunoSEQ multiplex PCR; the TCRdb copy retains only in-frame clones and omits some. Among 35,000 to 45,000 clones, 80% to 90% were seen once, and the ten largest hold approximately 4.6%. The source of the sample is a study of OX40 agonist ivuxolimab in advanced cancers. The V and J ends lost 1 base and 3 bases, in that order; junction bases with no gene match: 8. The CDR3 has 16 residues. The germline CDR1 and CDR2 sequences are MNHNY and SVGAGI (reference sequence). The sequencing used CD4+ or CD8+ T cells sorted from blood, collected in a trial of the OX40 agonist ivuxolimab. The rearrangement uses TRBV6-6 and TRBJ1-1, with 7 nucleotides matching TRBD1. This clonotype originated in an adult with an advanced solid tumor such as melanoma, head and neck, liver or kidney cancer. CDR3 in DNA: TGTGCCAGCAGTTACTTGGATCAAGGGGGCTACACTGAAGCTTTCTTT. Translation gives CASSYLDQGGYTEAFF.